The 16 T cell receptor beta chains listed next were all sequenced from one sample in a study of cytomegalovirus exposure and HLA in healthy donors. Primers: 60 Vbeta forward and 13 Jbeta reverse. Profiled with immunoSEQ multiplex PCR; TCRdb holds only in-frame clones, not every one. The data hold approximately 70,000 clones, with 65% to 85% observed a single time. The sample consisted of PBMCs. These receptors were collected from a woman aged 30 to 39 in good health and CMV-seronegative.

This clone is a singleton in its sample. J is TRBJ1-4 and V is TRBV18; tentatively, D is TRBD1 (5 bases). Germline values: CDR1 KGHSH, CDR2 LQKENI. CDR3 size: 13 residues. V lost 2 bases to trimming and J lost 7 bases, with 8 bases between them. The CDR3 DNA reads TGTGCCAGCTCACCAGGGGCAGTTGAAAAACTGTTTTTT. Its translation: CASSPGAVEKLFF.

This chain links TRBV6-5 with TRBJ1-2; D perhaps matches TRBD1 (6 bases). Germline CDR1 is MNHEY and CDR2 is SVGAGI. This CDR3 has 13 amino acids. The V end lost 2 bases, the J end lost 8 bases, and 12 bases lay between the germline ends. The CDR3 DNA follows: TGTGCCAGCAGTTACCTACAGGGAACAGGCTACACCTTC. It encodes CASSYLQGTGYTF.

This rearrangement joins TRBV18 to TRBJ1-2; tentatively, D is TRBD1 (5 bases). V lost 3 bases to trimming and J lost 3 bases, with 20 bases between them. Germline CDR1 reads KGHSH; CDR2 reads LQKENI. This CDR3 has 17 residues. The CDR3, as DNA: TGTGCCAGCTCACCCGGAACCACCTCCCCAGGGCACTATGGCTACACCTTC. Encoded protein: CASSPGTTSPGHYGYTF.

V and J are TRBV4-2 and TRBJ2-1, with 8 bases aligning to TRBD2. V gave up 3 bases and J gave up 0 bases; unmatched junction bases: 13. This CDR3 has 19 residues. The germline gives CDR1 LGHNA, CDR2 YNFKEQ. The CDR3 sequence: CASSHPGGGGARSYNEQFF. The CDR3 bases are TGTGCCAGCAGCCATCCCGGGGGGGGCGGAGCCCGCTCCTACAATGAGCAGTTCTTC.

The genes are TRBV5-1 and TRBJ1-6; perhaps TRBD1 as D (5 bases). Trimming cost V 3 bases and J 5 bases, with 12 bases left between them. CDR3 length: 15 residues. Germline lookup yields CDR1 SGHRS and CDR2 YFSETQ. The CDR3 DNA reads as TGCGCCAGCAGCTCGGGGGTCTCGGATAATTCACCCCTCCACTTT. As protein: CASSSGVSDNSPLHF. The full variable domain, completed using reference TRBV5-1 and TRBJ1-6, is KAGVTQTPRYLIKTRGQQVTLSCSPISGHRSVSWYQQTPGQGLQFLFEYFSETQRNKGNFPGRFSGRQFSNSRSEMNVSTLELGDSALYLCASSSGVSDNSPLHFGNGTRLTVT.

V is TRBV9 and J is TRBJ2-5; 8 nucleotides match TRBD2. The ends lost 0 bases at V and 4 bases at J; junction bases unmatched: 5. CDR3 length equals 15 residues. Germline CDR1 SGDLS, CDR2 YYNGEE. The DNA for the CDR3 is TGTGCCAGCAGCGTAGGGTTAGCGGGGCGAGAGACCCAGTACTTC. As protein: CASSVGLAGRETQYF.

The CDR3 sequence: CASSPQINEKLFF. The CDR3 DNA is TGTGCCAGCTCACCGCAGATTAATGAAAAACTGTTTTTT. The rearrangement joins TRBV18 to TRBJ1-4; D gene unclear. V gave up 3 bases and J gave up 4 bases, with 6 bases separating them. This CDR3 contains 13 residues. The V gene's germline CDR1 is KGHSH and CDR2 LQKENI.

The rearrangement uses TRBV19 and TRBJ2-2; weak D call: TRBD1 (6 bases). From germline, CDR1 is LNHDA and CDR2 SQIVND (reference sequence). The CDR3 length is 16 residues. Trimming removed 2 bases at V and 1 base at J, with 11 bases between. CDR3 amino acids: CASSISRGLNTGELFF. CDR3 nucleotides: TGTGCCAGTAGTATATCCAGGGGCTTGAACACCGGGGAGCTGTTTTTT.

This chain links TRBV11-3 with TRBJ2-1; 8 positions match TRBD2. This CDR3 comprises 16 residues. The V and J ends lost 0 bases and 5 bases, in that order; junction bases with no gene match: 6. Germline values: CDR1 SGHNT, CDR2 YENEEA. CDR3 region: CASSLDGRGGDNEQFF. CDR3 bases: TGTGCCAGCAGCTTAGATGGTCGGGGGGGGGACAATGAGCAGTTCTTC.

This chain joins TRBV7-2 and TRBJ2-7; 7 nucleotides agree with TRBD2. V shed 6 bases, J shed 2 bases, and the junction held 13 bases outside the gene matches. The CDR3 is made up of 16 amino acids. Germline V gene lookup returns CDR1 SGHTA and CDR2 FQGNSA. The CDR3 here is CASSSIGAGVPYEQYF. As DNA, the CDR3 is TGTGCCAGCAGTTCCATCGGCGCGGGGGTCCCCTACGAGCAGTACTTC. The full variable domain, completed using reference TRBV7-2 and TRBJ2-7, is GAGVSQSPSNKVTEKGKDVELRCDPISGHTALYWYRQSLGQGLEFLIYFQGNSAPDKSGLPSDRFSAERTGGSVSTLTIQRTQQEDSAVYLCASSSIGAGVPYEQYFGPGTRLTVT.

The gene calls are TRBV18 and TRBJ2-5; unclear D gene. Trimming removed 2 bases at V and 5 bases at J, with 6 bases between. Germline loops: CDR1 KGHSH, CDR2 LQKENI. The CDR3 runs to 12 residues. Written as DNA, the CDR3 is TGTGCCAGCTCACCATTCGGGGAGACCCAGTACTTC. It yields the protein CASSPFGETQYF.

The rearrangement uses TRBV7-8 and TRBJ1-1; TRBD1 is a possible D gene (6 bases). CDR3 length: 15 residues. V was cut by 5 bases and J by 2 bases, with 15 bases left in between. Per the germline V gene, CDR1 is SGHVS and CDR2 is FQNEAQ. CDR3 in amino acids: CASSPTGHINTEAFF. Here the CDR3 DNA reads TGTGCCAGCAGCCCCACGGGACACATAAACACTGAAGCTTTCTTT. Full variable domain (remainder filled in from reference TRBV7-8 and TRBJ1-1): GAGVSQSPRYKVAKRGQDVALRCDPISGHVSLFWYQQALGQGPEFLTYFQNEAQLDKSGLPSDRFFAERPEGSVSTLKIQRTQQEDSAVYLCASSPTGHINTEAFFGQGTRLTVV.

The rearrangement joins TRBV5-6 to TRBJ2-7; D may be TRBD2 (5 bases). Germline CDR1 is SGHDT and CDR2 is YYEEEE. Trimming removed 2 bases at V and 1 base at J, with 7 bases between. This CDR3 region has 13 residues. CDR3 DNA: TGTGCCAGCAGCTTCAGAGGGTCCTACGAGCAGTACTTC. It encodes CASSFRGSYEQYF. Supplemented by reference TRBV5-6 and TRBJ2-7, the full variable domain reads DAGVTQSPTHLIKTRGQQVTLRCSPKSGHDTVSWYQQALGQGPQFIFQYYEEEERQRGNFPDRFSGHQFPNYSSELNVNALLLGDSALYLCASSFRGSYEQYFGPGTRLTVT.

The rearrangement uses TRBV7-9 and TRBJ2-2, with 10 bases matching TRBD2. The CDR3 covers 18 residues. Germline V gene sequence: CDR1 SEHNR, CDR2 FQNEAQ (reference sequence). Germline trimming cut 1 base from V and 4 bases from J; bases unmatched to any gene: 9. The CDR3: CASSLVLYLAGATGELFF. CDR3 nucleotides: TGTGCCAGCAGCTTAGTCTTATATCTAGCGGGGGCCACCGGGGAGCTGTTTTTT.

The chain recombines TRBV9 with TRBJ2-2; no definite D call. The length of the CDR3 is 13 residues. V dropped 0 bases and J dropped 6 bases, with 6 bases sitting between them. Germline-derived CDR1 and CDR2 are SGDLS and YYNGEE. CDR3: CASSVGGAGELFF. The DNA for the CDR3 is TGTGCCAGCAGCGTAGGAGGAGCCGGGGAGCTGTTTTTT.

CDR3 bases: TGTGCCAGCAGCCTTCACAGGGGGCTGCGGGAGACCCAGTACTTC. Its protein is CASSLHRGLRETQYF. This rearrangement joins TRBV7-2 to TRBJ2-5; 9 nucleotides align to TRBD1. J was trimmed by 5 bases and V by 5 bases; bases with no gene match: 9. Looked up from germline, CDR1 is SGHTA and CDR2 is FQGNSA. The length of the CDR3 is 15 residues.